A selection of T cell receptor beta chains follows, all from one sample in a study of early T cells in non-severe SARS-CoV-2 infection. A single record per CDR3 protein comes from TCRdb applying MiXCR to the 5' RACE reads. The data hold 60,000 or so distinct CDR3 sequences, with about a tenth observed a single time. Sequencing input: whole blood. The receptors derive from an adult who was a healthcare worker with PCR-confirmed SARS-CoV-2 infection or an uninfected control (not recorded which). Both conserved end residues are part of each CDR3. Each record gives: clone size, V gene, J gene, D gene, CDR3 protein, CDR3 DNA. D genes are given only for firm matches. Clone sizes are given selectively: once, few, many, or a class where the clone is expanded.

>few|TRBV7-7|TRBJ1-2|NA
CASSPQDLDNSYTF
TGTGCCAGCAGCCCCCAAGACCTGGATAATAGCTACACCTTC
>few|TRBV5-4|TRBJ2-5|NA
CASSASGGPGETQYF
TGTGCCAGCAGCGCGAGCGGTGGCCCTGGGGAGACCCAGTACTTC
>NA|TRBV27|TRBJ1-1|NA
CASSLEAGFGTEAFF
TGTGCCAGCAGTTTGGAGGCAGGGTTCGGCACTGAAGCTTTCTTT
>NA|TRBV6-6|TRBJ1-1|NA
CASSSDSMNTEAFF
TGTGCCAGCAGTTCGGACAGCATGAACACTGAAGCTTTCTTT
>few|TRBV19|TRBJ2-3|TRBD1
CATAEGQDTDTQYF
TGTGCCACTGCGGAGGGACAGGACACAGATACGCAGTATTTT
>few|TRBV29-1|TRBJ1-1|NA
CSVEVPKASTEAFF
TGCAGCGTTGAAGTGCCAAAAGCCAGCACTGAAGCTTTCTTT
>few|TRBV6-1|TRBJ2-2|NA
CASTTTPRAGELFF
TGTGCCAGCACCACCACCCCGAGGGCCGGGGAGCTGTTTTTT
>few|TRBV18|TRBJ1-3|NA
CASSPPGSSGNTIYF
TGTGCCAGCTCACCACCGGGGAGCTCTGGAAACACCATATATTTT
>many|TRBV18|TRBJ1-2|NA
CASSPERGDYGYTF
TGTGCCAGCTCGCCAGAGAGGGGTGACTATGGCTACACCTTC
>NA|TRBV11-2|TRBJ2-2|NA
CASNQGGSGELFF
TGTGCCAGCAACCAGGGGGGATCCGGGGAGCTGTTTTTT
>many|TRBV4-2|TRBJ1-6|TRBD1
CASSEKQGNNSPLHF
TGTGCCAGCAGCGAAAAACAGGGGAACAATTCACCCCTCCACTTT
>NA|TRBV4-1|TRBJ1-5|NA
CASSHDQGGKNQPQHF
TGCGCCAGCAGCCATGACCAGGGAGGGAAGAATCAGCCCCAGCATTTT
>many|TRBV3-1|TRBJ1-2|NA
CATSDVGYGYTF
TGTGCCACTTCCGACGTTGGCTATGGCTACACCTTC
>few|TRBV6-2/TRBV6-3|TRBJ2-1|TRBD1
CASRDRTGRNEQFF
TGTGCCAGCAGAGATCGGACAGGGAGGAATGAGCAGTTCTTC
>NA|TRBV11-2|TRBJ2-3|TRBD2
CASSFWGGADTDTQYF
TGTGCCAGCAGTTTTTGGGGGGGAGCGGACACAGATACGCAGTATTTT
>few|TRBV5-1|TRBJ2-3|TRBD1
CASSQDGPGQGYSDTQYF
TGCGCCAGCAGCCAGGATGGACCGGGACAGGGGTATTCAGATACGCAGTATTTT
>NA|TRBV20-1|TRBJ1-6|NA
CSARGGRSSYNSPLHF
TGCAGTGCTAGAGGGGGCCGAAGCTCCTATAATTCACCCCTCCACTTT
>few|TRBV5-1|TRBJ1-4|NA
CASRTTGWSEKLFF
TGCGCCAGCAGGACAACAGGGTGGAGTGAAAAACTGTTTTTT
>many|TRBV2|TRBJ2-5|TRBD2
CASRIRGVETQYF
TGTGCCAGCAGGATACGGGGGGTAGAGACCCAGTACTTC
>few|TRBV5-1|TRBJ2-2|NA
CASSFGRDSNTGELFF
TGCGCCAGCAGCTTCGGACGGGACTCGAACACCGGGGAGCTGTTTTTT
>many|TRBV7-9|TRBJ2-1|TRBD2
CASSLVAGSANEQFF
TGTGCCAGCAGCTTAGTAGCGGGGTCCGCCAATGAGCAGTTCTTC
>NA|TRBV29-1|TRBJ1-1|NA
CSVEILDSEAFF
TGCAGCGTTGAAATACTCGACAGTGAAGCTTTCTTT
>few|TRBV2|TRBJ1-6|NA
CASSADRLRSPLHF
TGTGCCAGCAGTGCCGACAGGCTACGATCACCCCTCCACTTT
>many|TRBV30|TRBJ1-1|NA
CAWRSLAENTEAFF
TGTGCCTGGAGGTCTCTTGCAGAGAACACTGAAGCTTTCTTT
>many|TRBV28|TRBJ2-1|TRBD1
CASLRDRGNNEQFF
TGTGCCAGCCTCCGGGACAGGGGAAACAATGAGCAGTTCTTC
>NA|TRBV25-1|TRBJ2-7|NA
CASSVTGLEEEQYF
TGTGCCAGCAGTGTAACAGGGCTTGAGGAAGAGCAGTACTTC
>few|TRBV2|TRBJ2-1|TRBD2
CASSETGGSYNEQFF
TGTGCCAGCAGTGAAACGGGGGGCTCCTACAATGAGCAGTTCTTC